This T cell receptor (beta chain) was profiled in a study of CD8+ T cells in alopecia areata. RNA was isolated and reverse transcribed to cDNA, the sequencing template. Clones were read by immunoSEQ multiplex PCR, and TCRdb kept only the in-frame ones, dropping some. This table has approximately 200,000 clones, 60% appearing once. The CDR3 extends over 10 amino acids. The V gene's germline CDR1 is SQVTM and CDR2 ANQGSEA. As for treatment: oral pan-JAK inhibitor, 5-10 mg twice daily. Sequencing was performed on CD4+ T cells sorted from blood, taken at week 4, from a patient treated with tofacitinib. The genes are TRBV29-1 and TRBJ2-5; D not certain. With the DNA end fitting TRBJ2-7 better, the J assignment may be wrong. The TCR was taken from a human donor with alopecia areata. The DNA for the CDR3 is TGCAGCGGGGCTCACTACGAGCAGTACTTC. Residues: CSGAHYEQYF.